This T cell receptor beta chain was documented in a study of long-term antiretroviral therapy in people with HIV. Version v3.0 of the immunoSEQ assay ran at survey level. The method was immunoSEQ multiplex PCR; TCRdb's version includes in-frame clones alone and lacks a portion of them. The sample shows under 50,000 clones, approximately 85% of them seen only once. This receptor was identified in a woman in her 50s with HIV. Material: unsorted PBMCs, obtained 3.1 years after starting antiretroviral therapy.

The CDR3 region is CASGWTGDSAETQYF. The CDR3 coding sequence is TGTGCCAGCGGGTGGACAGGGGACAGTGCTGAGACCCAGTACTTC. The genes are TRBV25-1 and TRBJ2-5; TRBD1 aligns across 9 bases. CDR1 is MGHDK, CDR2 SYGVNS, per germline. The V segment lost 8 bases and the J segment 5 bases; nucleotides outside the gene matches: 12. This CDR3 is built from 15 residues.